A single sample is the source of the 9 T cell receptor beta chains below, sequenced in a study of CD8 T cells in ankylosing spondylitis. One entry per CDR3 protein, called by TCRdb with MiXCR from the 5' RACE reads. The table lists about 240,000 distinct CDR3 sequences, approximately 10% of them singletons, with about 2.8% in the top ten. The sequenced material came from blood, either unsorted or a sorted T cell fraction (not recorded which). These receptor sequences come from a male donor with ankylosing spondylitis or in good health (not recorded which).

This clonotype was seen ten or more times. This chain uses TRBV27 with TRBJ2-1, with D maybe TRBD2 (5 bases). Trimming took off 4 bases at V and 3 bases at J, with 7 bases between the two ends. Germline CDR1 and CDR2: MNHEY and SMNVEV (reference sequence). CDR3 size: 13 residues. The CDR3 loop reads CASSSAGYNEQFF. The DNA of the CDR3 is TGTGCCAGCAGTTCGGCGGGCTACAATGAGCAGTTCTTC.

This clonotype was seen many times. The gene calls are TRBV11-3 and TRBJ2-1; D may correspond to TRBD1 or TRBD2 (5 bases each). V dropped 2 bases and J dropped 5 bases, with 16 bases sitting between them. This CDR3 comprises 16 residues. In germline, CDR1 is SGHNT, CDR2 YENEEA. The CDR3 spells CASSLSGSAGNNEQFF. The CDR3 DNA reads TGTGCCAGCAGCTTATCAGGGAGTGCAGGTAACAATGAGCAGTTCTTC.

Concerning this clonotype itself: A much larger clone lies a single base off, so this may be a read error. The chain links TRBV5-1 to TRBJ2-1, with 9 bases fitting TRBD1. The CDR3 has 15 residues. Germline loops: CDR1 SGHRS, CDR2 YFSETQ. V lost 4 bases, J lost 5 bases, and 7 bases stayed unmatched. The CDR3 spells CASSVGQGNNNEQFF. DNA for the CDR3: TGCGCCAGCAGCGTGGGACAGGGAAATAACAATGAGCAGTTCTTC.

This clonotype occurred many times. The V call is TRBV20-1, the J call TRBJ1-5, with TRBD1 matching 8 bases. The CDR3 is 13 amino acids. Germline V gene data show CDR1 as DFQATT and CDR2 as SNEGSKA (reference sequence). V shed 5 bases, J shed 7 bases, and the junction held 7 bases outside the gene matches. The CDR3 region has the DNA TGCAGTGCTGCCGACAGGGGAAGACAGCCCCAGCATTTT. It codes for CSAADRGRQPQHF.

The chain recombines TRBV5-1 with TRBJ2-2; TRBD1 or TRBD2 may be the D gene (5 bases each). This CDR3 is 15 amino acids long. The germline CDR1 and CDR2 sequences are SGHRS and YFSETQ. V gave up 4 bases and J gave up 6 bases, with 16 bases separating them. CDR3 sequence: CASSDRGRGAGELFF. The CDR3 region has the DNA TGCGCCAGCAGCGATCGGGGCCGCGGCGCCGGGGAGCTGTTTTTT.

At least ten counts were recorded for this clonotype. The genes are TRBV5-1 and TRBJ2-7; TRBD1 matches at 10 bases. The CDR3 extends over 14 amino acids. Germline lookup yields CDR1 SGHRS and CDR2 YFSETQ. V dropped 3 bases and J dropped 2; count of bases not matched to a gene: 2. DNA for the CDR3: TGCGCCAGCAGCTACGGACAGGGGGCCTACGAGCAGTACTTC. Translation: CASSYGQGAYEQYF.

This clonotype was recorded at least ten times. The CDR3 region is CASSFSGGVTTEAFF. The CDR3 coding sequence is TGCGCCAGCAGCTTTTCAGGGGGGGTGACCACTGAAGCTTTCTTT. The chain couples TRBV5-1 to TRBJ1-1; 7 nucleotides line up with TRBD1. The CDR3 is 15 residues long. The V and J ends lost 2 bases and 4 bases, in that order; junction bases with no gene match: 8. Germline V CDR1 and CDR2: SGHRS, YFSETQ.

This clonotype was counted ten times or more. This chain connects TRBV20-1 to TRBJ2-3; possibly TRBD1 for D (6 bases). V lost 1 base and J 2 bases, leaving 13 bases between the germline ends. The CDR3 is made up of 15 amino acids. Germline V gene sequence: CDR1 DFQATT, CDR2 SNEGSKA (reference sequence). The DNA for the CDR3 is TGCAGTGCTAGAGTGGGGACATTGAACACAGATACGCAGTATTTT. Translation gives CSARVGTLNTDTQYF.

This clonotype was observed many times. The rearrangement joins TRBV6-1 to TRBJ2-7; no clear D gene. Germline V lookup: CDR1 MNHNS, CDR2 SASEGT. CDR3 length: 14 residues. V was clipped by 7 bases and J by 0 bases, with 13 bases between them. CDR3 in amino acids: CASTERSRSYEQYF. In nucleotides, the CDR3 is TGTGCCAGCACCGAAAGATCCCGCTCCTACGAGCAGTACTTC.